This T cell receptor beta chain was recovered during a study of blood T cell repertoires in COVID-19. In the study overall: T cells, B-cell-depleted T cells, or PBMCs provided the cDNA or gDNA that served as material.

V lost 6 bases, J lost 3 bases, and 12 bases stayed unmatched. The CDR3 contains 16 residues. Germline V lookup: CDR1 MDHEN, CDR2 SYDVKM. Per the study methods: The assay estimated nucleated cells by amplifying reference gene primers. TCRdb keeps only in-frame clones here, not all; method: immunoSEQ multiplex PCR. V, J and clone size are taken as reported in that table, and D and trimming were inferred from the DNA itself. The table has about 240,000 clones, roughly four fifths seen once. The V gene is TRBV28, the J gene TRBJ1-2; 8 nucleotides match TRBD1. This receptor was taken from a woman in her seventies with acute or convalescent COVID-19. The sample consisted of peripheral blood. CDR3 sequence (DNA): TGTGCCAGCAGCTCCTTCCGGGACAGGACGTACTATGGCTACACCTTC. The encoded protein is CASSSFRDRTYYGYTF.